These 5 T cell receptor beta chains came from one sample sequenced in a study of cytomegalovirus exposure and HLA in healthy donors. Both 60 Vbeta primers and 13 Jbeta primers went into the PCR. Data came from immunoSEQ multiplex PCR; TCRdb stores just in-frame clones and leaves some out. The table shows 150,000 to 200,000 clones, with about 77% occurring only once. Input material: PBMCs. The receptors shown here come from a woman aged 25-40 years in good health and CMV-seropositive.

The V and J genes are TRBV29-1 and TRBJ1-1; no reliable D call. V was trimmed by 3 bases and J by 1 base, leaving 3 bases between them. CDR1 and CDR2 from the germline V gene are SQVTM and ANQGSEA. This CDR3 spans 11 amino acids. The CDR3 sequence is CSVDKNTEAFF. DNA for the CDR3: TGCAGCGTTGACAAGAACACTGAAGCTTTCTTT.

V gene TRBV18 combines with J gene TRBJ2-5; D might be TRBD1 (5 bases). V was pared by 2 bases and J by 4 bases, with 11 bases between. The CDR3 is made up of 14 amino acids. Per germline, CDR1 KGHSH and CDR2 LQKENI. As DNA, the CDR3 is TGTGCCAGCTCACCATCTAGAAGGGGAGAGACCCAGTACTTC. It is translated as CASSPSRRGETQYF.

V is TRBV14 and J is TRBJ2-4; 8 bases agree with TRBD2. With 4 bases clipped from V and 3 bases from J, the junction kept 5 bases outside the gene matches. This CDR3 has 15 amino acids. The germline gives CDR1 SGHDN, CDR2 FVKESK. The DNA of the CDR3 is TGTGCCAGCAGCCTCGGGGGGGTTTACAAAAACATTCAGTACTTC. Translation gives CASSLGGVYKNIQYF.

This clone has just a few counts. The chain uses TRBV11-3 and TRBJ2-5; 7 positions agree with TRBD1. Near its end, the DNA agrees better with TRBJ2-7, so the J call may be wrong. This CDR3 is built from 14 residues. CDR1 is SGHNT, CDR2 YENEEA, per germline. This chain's CDR3 is CASSSSGTDYEQYF. The CDR3 nucleotides read TGTGCCAGCAGCTCGTCCGGGACAGACTACGAGCAGTACTTC.

This clone has only one observation. The rearrangement joins TRBV13 to TRBJ1-1; TRBD1 is a possible D gene (5 bases). CDR1 and CDR2 from the germline V gene are PRHDT and FYEKMQ (reference sequence). The CDR3 has 16 amino acids. Trimming took off 0 bases at V and 2 bases at J, with 13 bases between the two ends. In DNA form, the CDR3 reads TGTGCCAGCAGCTTAGGAGGGGACGGACTAAACACTGAAGCTTTCTTT. This gives the protein CASSLGGDGLNTEAFF.